This T cell receptor beta chain was identified in a study of blood T cell repertoires in COVID-19. The table came from immunoSEQ multiplex PCR; TCRdb's copy has only in-frame clones and leaves some out. The table shows about 42,000 clones, with roughly nine tenths occurring only once. CDR3 length: 9 residues. The ends were cut back, 8 bases at V and 10 bases at J, with 8 bases in the middle. Germline CDR1 and CDR2: MNHNY and SVGAGI (reference sequence). The material sequenced was peripheral blood. V gene TRBV6-6 combines with J gene TRBJ1-1, with unresolved D. The clonotype originates from a man between 25 and 39 years old with active or convalescent COVID-19. The CDR3 nucleotides are TGTGCCAGCGGCAGTTCAGCTTTCTTT. It encodes CASGSSAFF.